This section outlines one T cell receptor beta chain sequence together with its context. The sample is drawn from a study of blood T cell repertoires in COVID-19. TCRdb's table, derived via immunoSEQ multiplex PCR, lists solely in-frame clones and lacks some. The sample gives about 220,000 clones, 83% of which show up once; 3.6% is in the top ten. Each participant's cohort was designated according to participant-reported clinical history. The CDR3 is 15 residues long. Germline loops: CDR1 MNHEY, CDR2 SVGAGI. V shed 4 bases and J 6 bases; nucleotides not matched to a gene: 4. This clonotype was sampled from a woman aged 40-49 years who had been exposed to COVID-19. Material: PBMCs or T cells enriched from blood (not recorded which). The V gene is TRBV6-5, the J gene TRBJ2-2, with 11 bases identical to TRBD1. DNA of the CDR3: TGTGCCAGCAGTTCAGGACAGGGGGCGGCCGGGGAGCTGTTTTTT. Translated: CASSSGQGAAGELFF.